One T cell receptor (beta chain) is described in this entry. CDR3 length: 13 residues. Unmatched junction bases numbered 9, after V lost 8 bases and J lost 10 bases. The germline V gene has CDR1 KGHDR and CDR2 SFDVKD. This sample was included in a study of blood T cell repertoires in COVID-19. Study background: Acute-phase and convalescent COVID-19 samples originated in the United States, Italy and Spain. The analysed material was cDNA or gDNA that came from T cells, B-cell-depleted T cells, or PBMCs.

Original processing notes: Counts of nucleated cells, estimated from reference gene primer amplification, were obtained. Libraries were prepared by immunoSEQ multiplex PCR; TCRdb keeps only in-frame clonotypes and omits some of them. That table gives V, J and clone size, and the DNA gave D and trimming. The sample consists of around 80,000 clones, about 80% of them appearing once. The sequencing input was peripheral blood. The sequence was collected from a middle-aged man with active or convalescent COVID-19. The chain joins TRBV24-1 to TRBJ2-1; 8 nucleotides align to TRBD1. Written as DNA, the CDR3 is TGTGCCACCAAAGGGCAGGGGGCTTTCGAGCAGTTCTTC. This sequence encodes CATKGQGAFEQFF.